This TCR beta chain was profiled in a study of T-cell reconstitution after alpha-beta-depleted transplantation in children. This sample's TCRbeta library carried unique molecular identifier barcodes. MiXCR was run by TCRdb on the PCR reads, yielding one entry per CDR3 protein. The table has about 360,000 distinct CDR3 sequences, about 14% seen once. This clonotype was counted only a few times. The CDR3 contains 17 residues. The germline V and J ends were trimmed by 3 bases and 1 base, with 18 bases remaining between them. Germline CDR1 is SEHNR and CDR2 is FQNEAQ (reference sequence). This receptor was obtained from a human donor who donated a stem cell graft to a child with Fanconi anemia. The gene calls are TRBV7-9 and TRBJ1-1; possible D gene TRBD1, 5 bases. The source material was PBMCs, sampled from the stem cell graft. The CDR3 is CASSLGWGEVENTEAFF. DNA for the CDR3: TGTGCCAGCAGCTTGGGATGGGGGGAGGTTGAGAACACTGAAGCTTTCTTT.